The next 15 T cell receptor beta chains were all read from a single sample in a study of CXCR3-negative and CXCR3-positive naive CD8 T cells. The TRB libraries of cDNA were built by UMI-labeled 5' RACE. TCRdb re-called the 5' RACE reads; one entry per CDR3 protein, DNA not given. In total, the table holds approximately 53,000 distinct CDR3 sequences. What was sequenced was memory CD8+ T cells from blood. The receptors here all came from a human donor in good health. Some clones in this sample may be carry-over from other donors' samples.

V is TRBV29-1 and J is TRBJ2-1; TCRdb names TRBD2, which stays unverified in the absence of DNA. There are 14 residues in the CDR3. Germline values: CDR1 SQVTM, CDR2 ANQGSEA. CDR3 sequence: CSHLEEAIYNEQFF.

The rearrangement joins TRBV14 to TRBJ2-7. This CDR3 has 12 amino acids. Germline CDR1 SGHDN, CDR2 FVKESK. The chain's CDR3 is CASSRTFYEQYF.

The chain links TRBV5-6 to TRBJ1-1. The CDR3 covers 14 residues. Germline V gene sequence: CDR1 SGHDT, CDR2 YYEEEE. The CDR3 loop reads CASSYRVENTEAFF.

V is TRBV3-1 and J is TRBJ2-7; no DNA is available, so the TRBD2 call from TCRdb remains unchecked. This CDR3 has 12 amino acids. CDR1 and CDR2 from the germline V gene are LGHDT and YNNKEL (reference sequence). This CDR3 is CASSLEGHEQYF.

The rearrangement uses TRBV6-2 or TRBV6-3 and TRBJ2-2; TCRdb's D gene call, TRBD1, goes unchecked for lack of DNA. CDR1 is MNHEY and CDR2 is SVGEGT in the germline V gene. The CDR3 spans 15 residues. The chain's CDR3 is CASSPGVLDTGELFF.

This clonotype is deemed medium-sized by its frequency. The V call is TRBV7-9, the J call TRBJ2-7; TCRdb gives TRBD1 as the D gene, but with no DNA this cannot be confirmed. The CDR3 runs to 15 residues. The germline gives CDR1 SEHNR, CDR2 FQNEAQ (reference sequence). The CDR3 sequence: CASSFRQGLSYEQYF.

The rearrangement uses TRBV6-6 and TRBJ2-5. CDR3 length: 13 residues. Germline CDR1 MNHNY, CDR2 SVGAGI (reference sequence). The CDR3 loop is CASSSSRQETQYF.

The V call is TRBV6-6, the J call TRBJ2-3. Germline loops: CDR1 MNHNY, CDR2 SVGAGI (reference sequence). The CDR3 is 13 residues long. The CDR3 reads CASSATSTDTQYF.

This CDR3 reads CASTPHPGLGGDNEQFF. This chain links TRBV5-1 with TRBJ2-1; without DNA, the TCRdb call of TRBD2 cannot be checked. The CDR3 is 17 amino acids. Germline-derived CDR1 and CDR2 are SGHRS and YFSETQ.

The J gene is TRBJ2-2, the V gene TRBV6-5. This CDR3 comprises 12 residues. Germline CDR1 MNHEY, CDR2 SVGAGI. The CDR3 spells CASSYNTGELFF.

V gene TRBV6-4 combines with J gene TRBJ2-2; there is no DNA to check the TCRdb D call of TRBD1. CDR1 and CDR2 (germline): MRHNA, SNTAGT. This CDR3 is built from 14 residues. This chain's CDR3 is CASSDSLGAGELFF.

The chain recombines TRBV10-3 with TRBJ1-4; without DNA, the TCRdb call of TRBD1 cannot be checked. CDR1 and CDR2 from the germline V gene are ENHRY and SYGVKD. This CDR3 region has 14 residues. CDR3 residues: CAISESWTGEKLFF.

The chain has TRBV4-3 and TRBJ2-1; as DNA is missing, the TRBD2 call by TCRdb cannot be tested. CDR3 length: 16 residues. Germline V CDR1 and CDR2: LGHNA, YSLEER. The CDR3 sequence is CASSHAAGEAYNEQFF.

The chain uses TRBV12-3 or TRBV12-4 and TRBJ1-1. This CDR3 is 12 amino acids long. CDR3 sequence: CASSWAHTEAFF.

The chain employs TRBV15 and TRBJ2-5; there is no DNA to check the TCRdb D call of TRBD2. CDR1 and CDR2 (germline): LNHNV, YYDKDF (reference sequence). This CDR3 has 19 amino acids. CDR3 protein: CATSNLPPRVLATQETQYF.